This note documents a single T cell receptor (beta chain) sequence. This specimen comes from a study of Graves' ophthalmopathy and Graves' hyperthyroidism. V dropped 1 base and J dropped 3 bases, with 3 bases sitting between them. Germline-derived CDR1 and CDR2 are MNHNS and SASEGT. CDR3 size: 12 residues. TCR beta CDR3 regions were amplified from RNA transcripts. RT-PCR in the first round used HTBI primers; a second-round multiplex PCR followed. TCRdb re-called the multiplex PCR reads through MiXCR, storing one row per CDR3 protein. The data contain about 220,000 distinct CDR3 sequences, around a fifth of them singletons. Moderate-to-severe activity, CAS at least 3, NOSPECS at least 4 and duration under 3 months characterized donors with ophthalmopathy.

The TCR originated in a woman aged 45-60 years with Graves' ophthalmopathy. The sample was peripheral blood. The rearrangement joins TRBV6-1 to TRBJ1-2; D call uncertain. CDR3 coding DNA: TGTGCCAGCAGTGAAGTCGACTATGGCTACACCTTC. Residues: CASSEVDYGYTF.